This T cell receptor (beta chain) was captured in a study of vaccination effects on CD4 cells after COVID-19. Study-level results: Late post-vaccination samples showed marked contraction of infection- and vaccine-induced clones. Of the vaccine-induced clones from healthy vaccinees, merely 1 of 255 recognized common cold coronaviruses as well.

The CDR3 has 15 residues. Germline loops: CDR1 SGHDT, CDR2 YYEEEE. Trimming removed 3 bases at V and 8 bases at J, with 20 bases between. Following culture for roughly 10 days, CD4+ T cells were isolated. Each participant was administered two doses of either the BNT162b2 or the mRNA-1273 vaccine. With respect to this clone: Its antigen is currently unknown.

The protocol was immunoSEQ multiplex PCR, while the TCRdb copy is restricted to in-frame clones and leaves out a portion. The data show about 8,900 clones, under 80% seen once. The sequencing here drew on CD4+ T cells from PBMCs cultured without peptide, taken after COVID-19 vaccination. The chain has TRBV5-6 and TRBJ1-2, with TRBD1 as a possible D gene (6 bases). The TCR was taken from a human donor who received a COVID-19 vaccine. CDR3 residues: CASSSLGGDTVGYTF. CDR3 in DNA: TGTGCCAGCAGCTCCTTGGGTGGGGACACAGTGGGCTACACCTTC. The full variable domain, in which reference TRBV5-6 and TRBJ1-2 provide the parts outside the CDR3, is DAGVTQSPTHLIKTRGQQVTLRCSPKSGHDTVSWYQQALGQGPQFIFQYYEEEERQRGNFPDRFSGHQFPNYSSELNVNALLLGDSALYLCASSSLGGDTVGYTFGSGTRLTVV.